Listed below are T cell receptor beta chains from one sample, sequenced in a study of cytomegalovirus exposure and HLA in healthy donors. Sequenced by immunoSEQ multiplex PCR; TCRdb stores in-frame clones only, minus some. The sample contains around 160,000 clones, about 70% of which appear only once. Sequencing was carried out using PBMCs. These receptors all stem from a woman aged 40 to 49 in good health and CMV-seropositive. Each CDR3 is given with its conserved first and last residue. A D gene is named only where the DNA matches it firmly. The size field is filled for only some rows; it gives once, few, many or a size class.

j_gene: TRBJ2-2; abundance: NA; v_gene: TRBV19; len: 19; d_gene: TRBD2; CDR3aa: CASSIAPGLAGGDTGELFF; CDR3nt: TGTGCCAGTAGTATAGCACCGGGACTAGCGGGGGGAGACACCGGGGAGCTGTTTTTT
j_gene: TRBJ2-3; abundance: NA; v_gene: TRBV19; len: 15; d_gene: TRBD2; CDR3aa: CASNGASGGTDTQYF; CDR3nt: TGTGCCAGTAATGGGGCTAGCGGGGGTACAGATACGCAGTATTTT
j_gene: TRBJ2-3; abundance: NA; v_gene: TRBV9; len: 18; d_gene: NA; CDR3aa: CASSVDSRWRGSTDTQYF; CDR3nt: TGTGCCAGCAGCGTAGACTCGAGGTGGCGGGGTAGCACAGATACGCAGTATTTT
j_gene: TRBJ2-7; abundance: NA; v_gene: TRBV10-3; len: 16; d_gene: NA; CDR3aa: CAISEFVGGPGYEQYF; CDR3nt: TGTGCCATCAGTGAGTTTGTGGGGGGTCCTGGGTACGAGCAGTACTTC
j_gene: TRBJ2-7; abundance: NA; v_gene: TRBV9; len: 15; d_gene: TRBD2; CDR3aa: CASSVASGTSYEQYF; CDR3nt: TGTGCCAGCAGCGTAGCCAGCGGGACCTCCTACGAGCAGTACTTC
j_gene: TRBJ2-7; abundance: NA; v_gene: TRBV5-7; len: 15; d_gene: NA; CDR3aa: CASSLVRRGTYEQYF; CDR3nt: TGTGCCAGCAGCTTGGTACGGCGGGGAACCTACGAGCAGTACTTC
j_gene: TRBJ1-2; abundance: NA; v_gene: TRBV5-1; len: 15; d_gene: TRBD1; CDR3aa: CASSFLAGGTYGYPF; CDR3nt: TGCGCCAGCAGCTTCTTGGCAGGGGGCACCTATGGCTACCCCTTC
j_gene: TRBJ2-3; abundance: NA; v_gene: TRBV7-2; len: 19; d_gene: TRBD2; CDR3aa: CASSNRTSGVLGNTDTQYF; CDR3nt: TGTGCCAGCAGCAACAGGACTAGCGGGGTCCTTGGGAACACAGATACGCAGTATTTT
j_gene: TRBJ2-7; abundance: NA; v_gene: TRBV7-8; len: 16; d_gene: TRBD1; CDR3aa: CASSELTGATYYEQYF; CDR3nt: TGTGCCAGCAGCGAGTTGACAGGGGCCACATACTACGAGCAGTACTTC
j_gene: TRBJ1-5; abundance: NA; v_gene: TRBV7-9; len: 14; d_gene: TRBD1; CDR3aa: CASSLGTGNQPQNF; CDR3nt: TGTGCCAGCAGCTTAGGGACAGGGAATCAGCCCCAGAATTTT
j_gene: TRBJ2-5; abundance: NA; v_gene: TRBV7-8; len: 17; d_gene: NA; CDR3aa: CASSLIRPPTGKETQYF; CDR3nt: TGTGCCAGCAGCCTTATCAGACCCCCCACAGGGAAAGAGACCCAGTACTTC
j_gene: TRBJ2-7; abundance: few; v_gene: TRBV9; len: 13; d_gene: TRBD1; CDR3aa: CASSPGGAGRQYF; CDR3nt: TGTGCCAGCAGCCCAGGGGGAGCAGGCCGGCAGTACTTC
j_gene: TRBJ1-6; abundance: few; v_gene: TRBV28; len: 15; d_gene: TRBD1; CDR3aa: CASSAATGADSPLHF; CDR3nt: TGTGCCAGCAGCGCCGCGACAGGGGCTGATTCACCCCTCCACTTT
j_gene: TRBJ2-2; abundance: NA; v_gene: TRBV14; len: 16; d_gene: TRBD1; CDR3aa: CASSPYRGRGTGELFF; CDR3nt: TGTGCCAGCAGCCCGTACAGGGGAAGAGGTACCGGGGAGCTGTTTTTT
j_gene: TRBJ1-2; abundance: NA; v_gene: TRBV7-3; len: 14; d_gene: TRBD1; CDR3aa: CASSADRGEGGYTF; CDR3nt: TGTGCCAGCAGCGCGGACAGGGGCGAGGGTGGCTACACCTTC
j_gene: TRBJ2-6; abundance: NA; v_gene: TRBV5-1; len: 16; d_gene: NA; CDR3aa: CASTATVSSGANVLPF; CDR3nt: TGCGCCAGCACCGCGACAGTCTCCTCTGGGGCCAACGTCCTGCCTTTC
j_gene: TRBJ2-1; abundance: NA; v_gene: TRBV11-2; len: 19; d_gene: TRBD2; CDR3aa: CASSLVFGLAGVEYNEQFF; CDR3nt: TGTGCCAGCAGCTTAGTGTTCGGACTAGCGGGAGTGGAGTACAATGAGCAGTTCTTC
j_gene: TRBJ2-1; abundance: few; v_gene: TRBV5-1; len: 17; d_gene: TRBD2; CDR3aa: CASSLALLAGAYNEQFF; CDR3nt: TGCGCCAGCAGCTTGGCCTTGCTAGCGGGGGCCTACAATGAGCAGTTCTTC
j_gene: TRBJ2-7; abundance: once; v_gene: TRBV5-1; len: 14; d_gene: TRBD1; CDR3aa: CASSSDRAPFEQYF; CDR3nt: TGCGCCAGCAGCTCTGACAGGGCCCCCTTCGAGCAGTACTTC
j_gene: TRBJ1-6; abundance: NA; v_gene: TRBV4-3; len: 13; d_gene: NA; CDR3aa: CASSLGQNSPLHF; CDR3nt: TGCGCCAGCAGCCTTGGGCAAAATTCACCCCTCCACTTT
j_gene: TRBJ2-7; abundance: few; v_gene: TRBV19; len: 16; d_gene: NA; CDR3aa: CASSMRSASESYEQYF; CDR3nt: TGTGCCAGTAGTATGAGATCGGCTAGCGAGTCCTACGAGCAGTACTTC
j_gene: TRBJ2-7; abundance: once; v_gene: TRBV12-5; len: 14; d_gene: TRBD1; CDR3aa: CASGLVRPGQGAPF; CDR3nt: TGTGCTAGTGGTTTGGTACGACCGGGACAGGGGGCCCCATTC
j_gene: TRBJ2-6; abundance: NA; v_gene: TRBV5-4; len: 16; d_gene: NA; CDR3aa: CASSYGQLSGANVLTF; CDR3nt: TGTGCCAGCAGCTACGGACAGCTCTCTGGGGCCAACGTCCTGACTTTC
j_gene: TRBJ2-3; abundance: NA; v_gene: TRBV27; len: 13; d_gene: TRBD2; CDR3aa: CASFLAGRNTQYF; CDR3nt: TGTGCCAGCTTTTTAGCGGGGCGGAATACGCAGTATTTT
j_gene: TRBJ2-3; abundance: NA; v_gene: TRBV7-9; len: 14; d_gene: NA; CDR3aa: CASSDPLTDYTQYF; CDR3nt: TGTGCCAGCAGCGACCCGCTGACGGACTATACGCAGTATTTT
j_gene: TRBJ1-2; abundance: NA; v_gene: TRBV19; len: 14; d_gene: NA; CDR3aa: CASSILSTLSGYTF; CDR3nt: TGTGCCAGTAGTATACTTTCTACGTTGAGCGGCTACACCTTC
j_gene: TRBJ2-5; abundance: NA; v_gene: TRBV5-1; len: 17; d_gene: TRBD2; CDR3aa: CASSFLAGGTTIETQYF; CDR3nt: TGCGCCAGCAGCTTTCTAGCGGGGGGGACGACAATCGAGACCCAGTACTTC
j_gene: TRBJ1-5; abundance: NA; v_gene: TRBV4-3; len: 16; d_gene: TRBD1; CDR3aa: CASSQDFAGGNQPQHF; CDR3nt: TGCGCCAGCAGCCAAGATTTCGCAGGGGGGAATCAGCCCCAGCATTTT
j_gene: TRBJ1-5; abundance: few; v_gene: TRBV6-1; len: 16; d_gene: TRBD1; CDR3aa: CASSEYPGGNNQPQHF; CDR3nt: TGTGCCAGCAGTGAGTACCCAGGGGGGAATAATCAGCCCCAGCATTTT
j_gene: TRBJ2-1; abundance: NA; v_gene: TRBV25-1; len: 13; d_gene: TRBD1; CDR3aa: CASIGTEKNEQFF; CDR3nt: TGTGCCAGCATCGGGACAGAAAAAAATGAGCAGTTCTTC
j_gene: TRBJ2-2; abundance: once; v_gene: TRBV2; len: 13; d_gene: NA; CDR3aa: CASGQSPTGELFF; CDR3nt: TGTGCCAGCGGCCAATCCCCCACCGGGGAGCTGTTTTTT
j_gene: TRBJ1-1; abundance: NA; v_gene: TRBV11-3; len: 13; d_gene: NA; CDR3aa: CASSSTLNTEAFF; CDR3nt: TGTGCCAGCAGCTCTACTTTGAACACTGAAGCTTTCTTT
j_gene: TRBJ2-1; abundance: many; v_gene: TRBV28; len: 15; d_gene: TRBD2; CDR3aa: CASSFASGRYNEQFF; CDR3nt: TGTGCCAGCAGTTTTGCTAGCGGGAGGTACAATGAGCAGTTCTTC
j_gene: TRBJ2-2; abundance: NA; v_gene: TRBV2; len: 16; d_gene: TRBD1; CDR3aa: CASRPTGGAFPGELFF; CDR3nt: TGTGCCAGCAGGCCTACAGGGGGCGCGTTCCCCGGGGAGCTGTTTTTT
j_gene: TRBJ2-5; abundance: NA; v_gene: TRBV5-1; len: 16; d_gene: TRBD2; CDR3aa: CASSVGTSGDLETQYF; CDR3nt: TGCGCCAGCAGCGTAGGGACTAGCGGGGATTTAGAGACCCAGTACTTC
j_gene: TRBJ2-5; abundance: NA; v_gene: TRBV9; len: 14; d_gene: NA; CDR3aa: CASSVGGQQETQYF; CDR3nt: TGTGCCAGCAGCGTGGGGGGACAGCAAGAGACCCAGTACTTC
j_gene: TRBJ1-1; abundance: NA; v_gene: TRBV5-1; len: 15; d_gene: TRBD1; CDR3aa: CASSLMTGGNTEAFF; CDR3nt: TGCGCCAGCAGCCTAATGACAGGGGGGAACACTGAAGCTTTCTTT
j_gene: TRBJ2-3; abundance: NA; v_gene: TRBV7-2; len: 17; d_gene: TRBD2; CDR3aa: CASSPRRLAGLADTQYF; CDR3nt: TGTGCCAGCAGCCCCCGTCGACTAGCGGGACTGGCAGATACGCAGTATTTT
j_gene: TRBJ2-7; abundance: NA; v_gene: TRBV6-5; len: 16; d_gene: TRBD2; CDR3aa: CASSSLGLAVSYEQYF; CDR3nt: TGTGCCAGCAGTTCACTGGGACTAGCGGTCTCCTACGAGCAGTACTTC
j_gene: TRBJ2-7; abundance: NA; v_gene: TRBV5-1; len: 11; d_gene: TRBD1; CDR3aa: CASENRGKQYF; CDR3nt: TGCGCCAGCGAAAACAGGGGGAAGCAGTACTTC
j_gene: TRBJ2-5; abundance: NA; v_gene: TRBV7-6; len: 16; d_gene: NA; CDR3aa: CASSLVFSRPQETQYF; CDR3nt: TGTGCCAGCAGCTTAGTCTTCTCTAGACCCCAAGAGACCCAGTACTTC
j_gene: TRBJ2-1; abundance: NA; v_gene: TRBV9; len: 17; d_gene: NA; CDR3aa: CASSDTLDGVSYNEQFF; CDR3nt: TGTGCCAGCAGCGACACCTTGGACGGGGTCTCCTACAATGAGCAGTTCTTC
j_gene: TRBJ2-1; abundance: NA; v_gene: TRBV7-2; len: 15; d_gene: TRBD2; CDR3aa: CASSLSTSDYNEQFF; CDR3nt: TGTGCCAGCAGCTTATCGACTAGCGACTACAATGAGCAGTTCTTC
j_gene: TRBJ1-5; abundance: few; v_gene: TRBV19; len: 13; d_gene: NA; CDR3aa: CASSYSTGQPQHF; CDR3nt: TGTGCCAGTAGCTACTCGACAGGACAGCCCCAGCATTTT
j_gene: TRBJ2-1; abundance: NA; v_gene: TRBV14; len: 15; d_gene: TRBD2; CDR3aa: CASSQVAGDYNEQFF; CDR3nt: TGTGCCAGCAGCCAAGTAGCGGGGGACTACAATGAGCAGTTCTTC
j_gene: TRBJ2-1; abundance: NA; v_gene: TRBV2; len: 13; d_gene: TRBD1; CDR3aa: CASSLTGGNEQFF; CDR3nt: TGTGCCAGCAGCCTGACAGGGGGGAATGAGCAGTTCTTC
j_gene: TRBJ2-2; abundance: NA; v_gene: TRBV19; len: 13; d_gene: NA; CDR3aa: CASSFTGTGELFF; CDR3nt: TGTGCCAGTAGTTTCACGGGGACCGGGGAGCTGTTTTTT
j_gene: TRBJ1-2; abundance: NA; v_gene: TRBV5-1; len: 15; d_gene: TRBD1; CDR3aa: CASSTTGTGPYGYTF; CDR3nt: TGCGCCAGCAGCACAACCGGGACAGGGCCATATGGCTACACCTTC
j_gene: TRBJ2-5; abundance: NA; v_gene: TRBV28; len: 15; d_gene: TRBD1; CDR3aa: CASSFGQGVRETQYF; CDR3nt: TGTGCCAGCAGTTTCGGGCAGGGGGTGCGAGAGACCCAGTACTTC
j_gene: TRBJ2-7; abundance: NA; v_gene: TRBV18; len: 13; d_gene: TRBD1; CDR3aa: CASSPGTGNEQYF; CDR3nt: TGTGCCAGCTCACCCGGGACAGGGAATGAGCAGTACTTC